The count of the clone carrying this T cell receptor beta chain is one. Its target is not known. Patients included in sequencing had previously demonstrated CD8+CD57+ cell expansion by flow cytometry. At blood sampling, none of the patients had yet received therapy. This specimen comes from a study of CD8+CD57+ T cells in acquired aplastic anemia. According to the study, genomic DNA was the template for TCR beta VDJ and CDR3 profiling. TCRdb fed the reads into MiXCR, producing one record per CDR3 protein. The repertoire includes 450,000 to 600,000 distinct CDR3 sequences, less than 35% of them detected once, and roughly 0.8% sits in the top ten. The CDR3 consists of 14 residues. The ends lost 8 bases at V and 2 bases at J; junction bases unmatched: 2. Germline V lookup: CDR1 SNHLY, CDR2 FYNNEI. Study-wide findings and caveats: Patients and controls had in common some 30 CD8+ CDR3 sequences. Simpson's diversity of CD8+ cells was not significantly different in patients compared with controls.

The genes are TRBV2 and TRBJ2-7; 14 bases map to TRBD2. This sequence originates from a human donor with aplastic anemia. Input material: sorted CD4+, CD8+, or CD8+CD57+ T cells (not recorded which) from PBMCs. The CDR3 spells CASGLAGGTYEQYF. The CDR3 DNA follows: TGTGCCAGCGGACTAGCGGGGGGAACCTACGAGCAGTACTTC.